These T cell receptor beta chains were read from a single sample in a study of T cell responses to AZD1222 COVID-19 vaccine. Profiled with immunoSEQ multiplex PCR; TCRdb holds only in-frame clones, not every one. The sample carries about 84,000 clones, 70% to 90% recorded once. Sequenced material: peripheral blood, taken 28 days after the second AZD1222 dose. The receptors originated from an adult who received the AZD1222 COVID-19 vaccine. Each CDR3 is given with its conserved first and last residue. Each record gives: V gene, D gene, clone size, J gene, CDR3 DNA, CDR3 protein. The D gene is left open where the match is weak. Size is stated for part of the rows, as once, few or many counts, or as a class when the clone is expanded.

TRBV28	.	once	TRBJ1-3	TGTGCCAGCAGTTTATTGAAGCGCCCCTCTGGAAACACCATATATTTT	CASSLLKRPSGNTIYF
TRBV6-1	.	.	TRBJ2-1	TGTGCCAGCAGTGAAGCCGCCCCAGGAGTGGATGAGCAGTTCTTC	CASSEAAPGVDEQFF
TRBV2	TRBD2	.	TRBJ2-2	TGTGCCAGCCGAGGGAGCGGGAGCGCCGGGGAGCTGTTTTTT	CASRGSGSAGELFF
TRBV5-1	TRBD1	.	TRBJ2-7	TGCGCCAGTAACTCCGGACAGGGTCCCTACGAGCAGTACTTC	CASNSGQGPYEQYF
TRBV7-3	.	medium-sized	TRBJ2-7	TGTGCCAGCAGCTCTAATCCGGACTACGAGCAGTACTTC	CASSSNPDYEQYF
TRBV19	.	.	TRBJ2-1	TGTGCCAGTAGTTCCGGCCCGAATGAGCAGTTCTTC	CASSSGPNEQFF
TRBV10-3	TRBD2	few	TRBJ2-1	TGTGCCACCTCCACTAGCGGGGGGGCCTATGAGCAGTTCTTC	CATSTSGGAYEQFF
TRBV19	.	.	TRBJ2-3	TGTGCCAGTAGTATAGATGCTGCCACAGATACGCAGTATTTT	CASSIDAATDTQYF
TRBV29-1	.	.	TRBJ2-5	TGCAGCGTTGAAGTTAGGAGAAAAGAGACCCAGTACTTC	CSVEVRRKETQYF
TRBV4-1	.	.	TRBJ2-5	TGCGCCAGCAGCCAAGAAAGGGTGGGGGAGACCCAGTACTTC	CASSQERVGETQYF
TRBV11-2	.	.	TRBJ2-3	TGTGCCAGCAGCTTGGTAGGAGGACACACAGATACGCAGTATTTT	CASSLVGGHTDTQYF
TRBV30	.	once	TRBJ2-2	TGTGCCTGGAAGATCGCTTCGGGGGGCAGGGGCACCGGGGAGCTGTTTTTT	CAWKIASGGRGTGELFF